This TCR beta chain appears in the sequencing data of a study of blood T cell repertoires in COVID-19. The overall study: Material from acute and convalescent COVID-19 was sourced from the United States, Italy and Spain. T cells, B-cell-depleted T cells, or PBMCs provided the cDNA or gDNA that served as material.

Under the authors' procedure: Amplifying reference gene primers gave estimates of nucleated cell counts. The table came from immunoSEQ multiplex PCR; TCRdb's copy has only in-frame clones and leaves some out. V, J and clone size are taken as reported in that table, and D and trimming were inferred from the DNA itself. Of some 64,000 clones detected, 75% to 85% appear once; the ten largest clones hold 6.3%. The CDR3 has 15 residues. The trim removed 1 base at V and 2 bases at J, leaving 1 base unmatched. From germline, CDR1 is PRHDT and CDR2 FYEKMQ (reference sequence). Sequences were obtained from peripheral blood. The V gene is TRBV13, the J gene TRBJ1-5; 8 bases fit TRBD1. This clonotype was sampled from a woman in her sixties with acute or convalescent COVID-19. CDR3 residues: CASSLAGQGNQPQHF. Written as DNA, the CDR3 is TGTGCCAGCAGCTTAGCGGGACAGGGCAATCAGCCCCAGCATTTT.